One sample yielded the 11 T cell receptor beta chains listed below, sequenced in a study of Ad26.COV2.S vaccination and SARS-CoV-2 variants. Sample treatment: some 20 received Ad26.COV2.S at low or high dose, single or two shots; roughly 5 received placebo; per-sample allocation not given. Sample collection was performed on day 63 after the first vaccine or placebo injection. TCRdb's copy holds only in-frame clones and misses some; the assay was immunoSEQ multiplex PCR. The table lists roughly 400,000 clones, about 92% of them singletons. Here the sequenced sample was peripheral blood, taken in a trial of Ad26.COV2.S vaccine versus placebo. Receptor source: a person between 18 and 59 years old who received the Ad26.COV2.S COVID-19 vaccine or a placebo.

J is TRBJ2-1 and V is TRBV2, with 9 bases identical to TRBD2. The CDR3 spans 15 residues. Germline V gene data show CDR1 as SNHLY and CDR2 as FYNNEI. The V gene end was trimmed by 7 bases and the J gene end by 6 bases; junction bases not matched to a gene: 10. CDR3 sequence reads: CASKPLAGAGNEQFF. In DNA, the CDR3 is TGTGCCAGCAAGCCCTTAGCGGGAGCGGGCAATGAGCAGTTCTTC.

The gene calls are TRBV19 and TRBJ2-1; D not resolved. The length of the CDR3 is 12 residues. Trimming shortened V by 5 bases and J by 8 bases, and 10 bases separated the two germline ends. Germline V gene lookup returns CDR1 LNHDA and CDR2 SQIVND (reference sequence). CDR3 DNA sequence: TGTGCCAGTAGTCTCACAGATTATGAGCAGTTCTTC. Protein: CASSLTDYEQFF.

The gene calls are TRBV7-2 and TRBJ1-6, with D tentatively TRBD1 (6 bases). There are 17 residues in the CDR3. The germline V gene has CDR1 SGHTA and CDR2 FQGNSA. Trimming left V 4 bases short and J 0 bases short, with 13 bases between. The CDR3 DNA reads as TGTGCCAGCAGCTCCGGGACACCACGCTCCTATAATTCACCCCTCCACTTT. It specifies CASSSGTPRSYNSPLHF.

With regard to this clone: Sequence at one end of the junction differs from germline and may be a read error. V gene TRBV7-2 combines with J gene TRBJ2-5; D remains unclear. There are 13 residues in the CDR3. Germline CDR1 is SGHTA and CDR2 is FQGNSA. The CDR3 DNA is TGTGCCAGCAGCTTAAGTTCCGGGTCCGCTATTAACTTC. This translates into CASSLSSGSAINF.

The J gene is TRBJ2-3, the V gene TRBV28; D is unclear. Germline V gene data show CDR1 as MDHEN and CDR2 as SYDVKM. Trimming cost V 2 bases and J 6 bases, with 6 bases left between them. The CDR3 runs to 12 residues. The CDR3 here is CASSLRWDTQYF. The CDR3 region has the DNA TGTGCCAGCAGTTTACGGTGGGATACGCAGTATTTT.

The chain couples TRBV18 to TRBJ2-1; TRBD1 aligns across 7 bases. The CDR3 extends over 13 amino acids. Per the germline V gene, CDR1 is KGHSH and CDR2 is LQKENI. Germline trimming cut 6 bases from V and 9 bases from J; bases unmatched to any gene: 8. The CDR3 nucleotides read TGTGCCAGCTCGGTTACGGACAGGTCTGAGCAGTTCTTC. Protein: CASSVTDRSEQFF.

This clone was seen once. The chain employs TRBV6-2 or TRBV6-3 and TRBJ1-2, with D perhaps matching TRBD1 (6 bases). CDR1 is MNHEY and CDR2 is SVGEGT in the germline V gene. CDR3 length: 15 amino acids. Trimming removed 3 bases from V and 3 bases from J, with 14 bases in between. CDR3 coding DNA: TGTGCCAGCAGTTATGGTACTCCAGGGGACTATGGCTACACCTTC. Amino acids: CASSYGTPGDYGYTF.

The gene calls are TRBV10-3 and TRBJ2-5; TRBD2 agrees at 9 bases. With V trimmed by 3 bases and J by 1 base, 6 bases remained unmatched. Looked up from germline, CDR1 is ENHRY and CDR2 is SYGVKD. This CDR3 comprises 16 residues. The CDR3 loop is CAISDRLAGSQETQYF. Written as DNA, the CDR3 is TGTGCCATCAGTGATCGGCTAGCGGGAAGCCAAGAGACCCAGTACTTC.

With respect to this clone: Other DNA sequences within the sample encode an identical CDR3. This chain uses TRBV7-6 with TRBJ2-1; no clear D. Germline values: CDR1 SGHVS, CDR2 FNYEAQ. The CDR3 is made up of 13 amino acids. With 1 base removed from V and 4 bases from J, the gap between germline ends came to 5 bases. The chain's CDR3 is CASSLVGYNEQFF. The CDR3 DNA sequence: TGTGCCAGCAGCTTAGTAGGGTACAATGAGCAGTTCTTC. The variable domain in full, with the rest retrieved from reference TRBV7-6 and TRBJ2-1, is GAGVSQSPRYKVTKRGQDVALRCDPISGHVSLYWYRQALGQGPEFLTYFNYEAQQDKSGLPNDRFSAERPEGSISTLTIQRTEQRDSAMYRCASSLVGYNEQFFGPGTRLTVL.

J is TRBJ1-2 and V is TRBV19; no definite D call. The CDR3 is 15 residues long. The ends were cut back, 5 bases at V and 4 bases at J, with 17 bases in the middle. The V gene's germline CDR1 is LNHDA and CDR2 SQIVND (reference sequence). Here the CDR3 reads CASSPGARTSYGYTF. The DNA of the CDR3 is TGTGCCAGTAGTCCCGGTGCCAGGACTAGCTATGGCTACACCTTC.

The V and J genes are TRBV29-1 and TRBJ2-7; 12 bases match TRBD1. This CDR3 region has 13 residues. Germline CDR1 is SQVTM and CDR2 is ANQGSEA. Trimming cost V 5 bases and J 5 bases; bases outside gene matches: 4. The CDR3 sequence is CSVTGTGGDEQYF. The CDR3 region has the DNA TGCAGCGTTACCGGGACAGGGGGCGACGAGCAGTACTTC.